This record concerns one TCR beta chain sequence. This entry is derived from a study of blood T cell repertoires in COVID-19. About the research overall: Specimens from acute and convalescent COVID-19 originated in the United States, Italy and Spain.

Before being deemed recovered, Cohort 3 donors had two negative PCRs, clearance, or symptom resolution. V was pared by 7 bases and J by 1 base, with 16 bases of the junction left unmatched. The CDR3 runs 17 residues. CDR1 is GTSNPN and CDR2 is SVGIG in the germline V gene (reference sequence). The authors' processing: Amplification of reference gene primers was used by the study to estimate nucleated cell counts. The method was immunoSEQ multiplex PCR; TCRdb's version includes in-frame clones alone and lacks a portion of them. The DNA was the basis for D and trimming; V, J and clone size are from that table. The profile covers about 150,000 clones, with about 90% appearing a single time and roughly 7% taken by the ten largest.

This chain uses TRBV30 with TRBJ2-7, with TRBD2 identical over 10 bases. The specimen sequenced was PBMCs or T cells enriched from blood (not recorded which). This sequence was found in a woman aged 45-65 years who had recovered from COVID-19. Here the CDR3 reads CASATASGGRFSYEQYF. In DNA, the CDR3 is TGTGCCTCCGCGACAGCTAGCGGGGGCAGATTTTCCTACGAGCAGTACTTC.